This TCR beta chain was found in a study of shared clonotypes between healthy human individuals. The CDR3 loop spans 13 amino acids. Per germline, CDR1 SGHTA and CDR2 FQGNSA. Trimming took 6 bases from V and 3 from J, leaving 8 bases between them. When replicate PCRs were run on sorted subsets, they used 200 ng DNA, about 31,000 T cell genomes. The method was immunoSEQ multiplex PCR; TCRdb's version includes in-frame clones alone and lacks a portion of them. The sample lists millions of clones, 90% to 95% occurring once. In the CD4+ fraction, cells were divided into CD45RA+ naive and CD45RA-negative memory subsets.

The material sequenced was naive CD4+ T cells sorted from blood. Subset denoted: CD45RA+ positively selected. The TCR comes from a man between 18 and 35 years old in good health. The chain links TRBV7-2 to TRBJ1-4; D is perhaps TRBD1 (5 bases). CDR3 region: CASRGGPNEKLFF. CDR3 nucleotide sequence: TGTGCCAGCAGGGGGGGACCTAATGAAAAACTGTTTTTT.